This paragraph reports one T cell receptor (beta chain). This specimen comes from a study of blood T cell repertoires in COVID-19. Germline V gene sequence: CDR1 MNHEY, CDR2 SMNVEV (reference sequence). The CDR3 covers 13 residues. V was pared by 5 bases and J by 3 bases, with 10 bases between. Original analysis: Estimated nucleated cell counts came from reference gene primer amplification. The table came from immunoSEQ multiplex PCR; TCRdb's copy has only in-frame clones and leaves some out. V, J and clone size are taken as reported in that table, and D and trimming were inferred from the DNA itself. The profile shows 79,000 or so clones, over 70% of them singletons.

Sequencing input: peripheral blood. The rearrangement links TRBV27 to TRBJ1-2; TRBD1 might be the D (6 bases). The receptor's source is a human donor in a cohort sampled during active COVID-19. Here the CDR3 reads CASSLTGYYGYTF. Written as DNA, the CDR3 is TGTGCCAGCAGTCTAACAGGGTACTATGGCTACACCTTC.